This TCR beta chain was captured in a study of T cells after yellow fever vaccination. V was clipped by 0 bases and J by 5 bases, with 10 bases between them. The CDR3 consists of 14 residues. CDR1 and CDR2 (germline): SEHNR, FQNEAQ (reference sequence). TCRdb passed the 5' RACE reads through MiXCR, listing each CDR3 protein once. The sample lists fewer than 450,000 distinct CDR3 sequences; around a tenth were seen once. Sample: PBMCs, taken on the day of the first yellow fever vaccination. This chain links TRBV7-9 with TRBJ2-5; D gene unclear. This sequence originates from a young man who received the YFV17D yellow fever vaccine. In nucleotides, the CDR3 is TGTGCCAGCAGCTTAGCTCAAATGGGGGAGACCCAGTACTTC. Amino acids: CASSLAQMGETQYF.